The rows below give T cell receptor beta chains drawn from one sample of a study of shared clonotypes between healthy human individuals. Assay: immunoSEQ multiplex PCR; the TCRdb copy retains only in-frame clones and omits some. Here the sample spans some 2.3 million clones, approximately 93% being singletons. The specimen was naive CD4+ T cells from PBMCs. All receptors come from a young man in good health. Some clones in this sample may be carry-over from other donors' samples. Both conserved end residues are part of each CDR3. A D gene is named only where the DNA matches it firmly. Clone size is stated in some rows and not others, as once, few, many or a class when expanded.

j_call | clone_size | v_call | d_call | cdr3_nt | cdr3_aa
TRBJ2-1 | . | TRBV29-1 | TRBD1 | TGCAGCGTTGAAGGGAGTTATCACAGGGGCCCCTTGTACTCCTACAATGAGCAGTTCTTC | CSVEGSYHRGPLYSYNEQFF
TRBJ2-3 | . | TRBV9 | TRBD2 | TGTGCCAGCAGCGTGACTAGCAGGTTCACAGATACGCAGTATTTT | CASSVTSRFTDTQYF
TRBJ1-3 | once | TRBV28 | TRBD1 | TGTGCCAGCAGTTTAGGCGGGACAGGGCCTGGAAACACCATATATTTT | CASSLGGTGPGNTIYF
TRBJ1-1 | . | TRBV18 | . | TGTGCCAGCTCAAGAACAGGACCGGGGGGGGCTATAGCTTTCTTT | CASSRTGPGGAIAFF
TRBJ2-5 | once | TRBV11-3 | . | TGTGCCAGCAGCCCGTGGTTCATTACTCCGTTCGAGGCCCAGTACTTC | CASSPWFITPFEAQYF
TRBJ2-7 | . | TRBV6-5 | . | TGTGCCAGCACCCCTTCATGGGGGCAGAACTACGAGCAGTACTTC | CASTPSWGQNYEQYF
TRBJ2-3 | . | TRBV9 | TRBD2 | TGTGCCAGCAGCGTACGACTAGCGGGGGATACGCAGTATTTT | CASSVRLAGDTQYF
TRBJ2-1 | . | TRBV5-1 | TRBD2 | TGCGCCAGCAGCTTGGCGGGGACTACACGTAACAATGAGCAGTTCTTC | CASSLAGTTRNNEQFF
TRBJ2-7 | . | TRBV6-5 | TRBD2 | TGTGCCACCGGACTAGCGATCTACGAGCAGTACTTC | CATGLAIYEQYF
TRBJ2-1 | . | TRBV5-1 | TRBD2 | TGCGCCAGCAGCTCGGATCTACTAGCGGGAGTCAATGAGCAGTTCTTC | CASSSDLLAGVNEQFF
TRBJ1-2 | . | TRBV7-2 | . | TGTGCCAGCAGCTTCCTAGCTGTGGGGGGCGAGGGTGGCTACACCTTC | CASSFLAVGGEGGYTF
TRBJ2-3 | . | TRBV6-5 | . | TGTGCCAGCAGTTATACCTCAACAGATACGCAGTATTTT | CASSYTSTDTQYF
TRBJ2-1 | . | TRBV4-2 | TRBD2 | TGTGCCAGCAGCCAAGGTGATAGCGGGAGGTTTCATGAGCAGTTCTTC | CASSQGDSGRFHEQFF
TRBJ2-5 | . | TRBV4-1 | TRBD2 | TGCGCCAGCAGCCAAGTGCTAGCGGCGCAGACCCAGTACTTC | CASSQVLAAQTQYF
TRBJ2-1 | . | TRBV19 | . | TGTGCCAGTAGTGGCCTGGGGGCGGGGGACTACAATGAGCAGTTCTTC | CASSGLGAGDYNEQFF
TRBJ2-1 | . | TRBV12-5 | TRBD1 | TGTGCTAGTGGCCCGGATGGACAGGGGGCCTACAATGAGCAGTTCTTC | CASGPDGQGAYNEQFF
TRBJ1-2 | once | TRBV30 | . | TGTGCCTGGGATACAGCCTATGGCTACACCTTC | CAWDTAYGYTF
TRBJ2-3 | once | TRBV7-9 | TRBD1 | TGTGCCAGCAGCCCTAGCTATCACGGGGACAGGGATACGCAGTATTTT | CASSPSYHGDRDTQYF
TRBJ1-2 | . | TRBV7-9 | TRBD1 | TGTGCCAGCAGTCCACGACAGGGTAATGGCTACACCTTC | CASSPRQGNGYTF
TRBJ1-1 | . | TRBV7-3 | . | TGTGCCAGCAGCTTAATTGGGGTCCGGAACACTGAAGCTTTCTTT | CASSLIGVRNTEAFF
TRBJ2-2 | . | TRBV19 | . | TGTGCCAGTAGGTCGGCAGGTTTAGCGAACACCGGGGAGCTGTTTTTT | CASRSAGLANTGELFF
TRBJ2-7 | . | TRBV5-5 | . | TGTGCCAGCAGCTGGGGGAGTTCTTGGCCGGTGGTCTACGAGCAGTACTTC | CASSWGSSWPVVYEQYF
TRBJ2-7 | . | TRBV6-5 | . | TGTGCCAGCAGTCCCAACAGGGTTGGTGAGCAGTACTTC | CASSPNRVGEQYF